A single sample is the source of the 11 T cell receptor beta chains below, sequenced in a study of T cells after yellow fever vaccination. Via MiXCR, TCRdb re-called the 5' RACE reads, giving one row per CDR3 protein. This table has 500,000 to 650,000 distinct CDR3 sequences, about a sixth appearing once. Sequencing used PBMCs, obtained 4 to 5 days after the first yellow fever vaccination. These receptors originate from a man aged 18-30 years who received the YFV17D yellow fever vaccine.

This chain links TRBV5-8 with TRBJ2-7; D gene unclear. The CDR3 has 14 residues. Germline CDR1 and CDR2: SGHTS and YDEGEE. Trimming cost V 0 bases and J 4 bases, with 11 bases left between them. For the CDR3, the DNA is TGTGCCAGCAGCTTGGTTTCCAAGCCTTACGAGCAGTACGTC. Protein: CASSLVSKPYEQYV.

This rearrangement joins TRBV10-3 to TRBJ2-3; the D gene is possibly TRBD2 (6 bases). The V and J ends lost 6 bases and 5 bases respectively, with 15 bases between them. The CDR3 spans 14 residues. Germline loops: CDR1 ENHRY, CDR2 SYGVKD. CDR3 nucleotide sequence: TGTGCCATCAGCTCCCGACTAGACGAAGATACGCAGTATTTT. Translation: CAISSRLDEDTQYF.

This clonotype appeared a few times. The V gene is TRBV20-1, the J gene TRBJ1-3; no clear D. Germline V gene data show CDR1 as DFQATT and CDR2 as SNEGSKA (reference sequence). The CDR3 runs 11 residues. Trimming shortened V by 3 bases and J by 5 bases, and 5 bases separated the two germline ends. CDR3 sequence (DNA): TGCAGTGCTAGGGGTAGAAACACCATATATTTT. Encoded protein: CSARGRNTIYF.

This clonotype was recorded many times. The chain links TRBV7-2 to TRBJ2-1, with TRBD2 matching 14 bases. CDR3 length: 15 residues. With V trimmed by 5 bases and J by 7 bases, 4 bases remained unmatched. CDR1 is SGHTA and CDR2 is FQGNSA in the germline V gene. The CDR3 DNA sequence: TGTGCCAGCAGCGCCGGACTAGCGGGGGGAAATGAGCAGTTCTTC. Its protein product is CASSAGLAGGNEQFF.

V usage is TRBV18 and J usage is TRBJ2-3, with a weak D call TRBD1 (5 bases). The CDR3 contains 14 residues. Germline CDR1 KGHSH, CDR2 LQKENI. Trimming cost V 1 base and J 4 bases, with 9 bases left between them. Written as DNA, the CDR3 is TGTGCCAGCTCACCACAGGGGCCCCCAGATACGCAGTATTTT. Translating it yields CASSPQGPPDTQYF.

This clonotype was counted only a few times. The chain couples TRBV19 to TRBJ1-1; D remains ambiguous. This CDR3 has 13 amino acids. Trimming removed 7 bases from V and 4 bases from J, with 13 bases in between. Germline assignment: CDR1 LNHDA and CDR2 SQIVND (reference sequence). CDR3 in DNA: TGTGCCAGTAATCCGACGGGAGTCACTGAAGCTTTCTTT. It codes for CASNPTGVTEAFF.

The chain is built from TRBV4-3 and TRBJ2-3; D ambiguous. V was cut by 0 bases and J by 2 bases, with 6 bases left in between. Looked up from germline, CDR1 is LGHNA and CDR2 is YSLEER. The CDR3 contains 14 residues. This CDR3 reads CASSQDLLTDTQYF. The CDR3, as DNA: TGCGCCAGCAGCCAAGACCTCCTCACAGATACGCAGTATTTT.

The CDR3 bases are TGTGCCAGCAGTGACAGGGGGCGCGGAGATACGCAGTATTTT. Protein: CASSDRGRGDTQYF. J is TRBJ2-3 and V is TRBV2, with 8 bases fitting TRBD1. V was clipped by 3 bases and J by 5 bases; unmatched bases: 4. Per germline, CDR1 SNHLY and CDR2 FYNNEI. This CDR3 is 14 amino acids long. The entire variable domain, with the rest obtained from reference TRBV2 and TRBJ2-3, is as follows: EPEVTQTPSHQVTQMGQEVILRCVPISNHLYFYWYRQILGQKVEFLVSFYNNEISEKSEIFDDQFSVERPDGSNFTLKIRSTKLEDSAMYFCASSDRGRGDTQYFGPGTRLTVL.

This clonotype was recorded a few times. This chain uses TRBV29-1 with TRBJ2-3, with D possibly matching TRBD2 (6 bases). Per germline, CDR1 SQVTM and CDR2 ANQGSEA. This CDR3 is 15 amino acids long. Trimming took off 6 bases at V and 0 bases at J, with 16 bases between the two ends. For the CDR3, the DNA is TGCAGCGTCGACGGACTACCCCATAGCACAGATACGCAGTATTTT. This translates into CSVDGLPHSTDTQYF.

The chain has TRBV20-1 and TRBJ2-3, with D possibly being TRBD1 (6 bases). Trimming shortened V by 0 bases and J by 6 bases, and 13 bases separated the two germline ends. CDR1 and CDR2 from the germline V gene are DFQATT and SNEGSKA (reference sequence). This CDR3 has 14 amino acids. Written as DNA, the CDR3 is TGCAGTGCTAGAGATATCAGGGGTCTGGATACGCAGTATTTT. This sequence encodes CSARDIRGLDTQYF.

The chain employs TRBV4-3 and TRBJ2-1; D is uncertain. The CDR3 is 14 residues long. CDR1 and CDR2 (germline): LGHNA, YSLEER. Trimming pared 0 bases from V and 5 bases from J, leaving 8 bases between. The CDR3 loop is CASSQERLHNEQFF. DNA of the CDR3: TGCGCCAGCAGCCAAGAGAGGCTCCACAATGAGCAGTTCTTC.